This T cell receptor (beta chain) is drawn from a study of blood T cell repertoires in COVID-19. Study in general: Collection of acute and convalescent COVID-19 samples took place in the United States, Italy and Spain. From T cells, B-cell-depleted T cells, or PBMCs came the material, which was cDNA or gDNA.

Trimming cost V 9 bases and J 3 bases; bases outside gene matches: 4. Germline V gene data show CDR1 as SGHRS and CDR2 as YFSETQ. This CDR3 has 14 residues. Original data processing: Cell counts per sample came from amplifying reference gene primers. Method: immunoSEQ multiplex PCR; TCRdb's copy keeps in-frame clones and lacks some. The V and J calls and clone size are taken from that table; D and trimming were inferred from the DNA. The sample lists fewer than 90,000 clones; 80% were seen once. This TCR was recovered from a woman of 80 years or more with acute or convalescent COVID-19. Material: peripheral blood. This chain connects TRBV5-1 to TRBJ2-6; 9 nucleotides align to TRBD1. Here the CDR3 DNA reads TGCGCCACCGGGGGACAGGGTGGGGCCAACGTCCTGACTTTC. Translating it yields CATGGQGGANVLTF.